The 5 T cell receptor beta chains below come from one sample, sequenced in a study of metastatic and nonmetastatic thyroid tumors (dated by TCRdb to 2018 to 2021). Library preparation was by PCR. Sequencing was performed on an Illumina HiSeq 4000. TCRdb passed the public sequencing reads through fastp at Q25 and MiXCR, retaining productive beta sequences. Counted in this sample were roughly 98,000 clones; 15% of them appeared once. The biggest ten clones account for 3.6% of the sample. No patient had received any treatment before thyroid surgery. Input material: blood. Receptors were obtained from a female donor with papillary thyroid cancer or a benign thyroid nodule (not recorded which). Some clones in this sample may be carry-over from other donors' samples.

This clone was observed a handful of times. V is TRBV6-1 and J is TRBJ1-5; TRBD1 aligns across 7 bases. This CDR3 has 13 residues. Germline CDR1 MNHNS, CDR2 SASEGT. V gave up 6 bases and J gave up 4 bases; unmatched junction bases: 3. The CDR3, as DNA: TGTGCCAGCAGCGGGACAGAAAATCAGCCCCAGCATTTT. This codes for CASSGTENQPQHF.

V is TRBV20-1 and J is TRBJ2-2, with TRBD1 as a possible D gene (6 bases). This CDR3 has 15 residues. V shed 4 bases and J shed 10 bases, with 22 bases lying between them. Germline loops: CDR1 DFQATT, CDR2 SNEGSKA (reference sequence). The CDR3 DNA reads TGCAGTGCTAATCGACCGGGACAATCACCTGTGGAGCTGTTTTTT. Amino acids: CSANRPGQSPVELFF.

This clone was recorded many times. The same CDR3 can be traced to other DNA sequences in this sample. This chain connects TRBV20-1 to TRBJ2-1; D ambiguous. The CDR3 loop spans 12 amino acids. V was pared by 3 bases and J by 6 bases, with 9 bases between. CDR1 and CDR2 from the germline V gene are DFQATT and SNEGSKA (reference sequence). This chain's CDR3 is CSASSVSNEQFF. CDR3 coding DNA: TGCAGTGCTAGTTCTGTATCCAATGAGCAGTTCTTC.

At least ten counts were recorded for this clone. CDR3 sequence (DNA): TGTGCCAGTACCCCCGCACGGGGGATTAATCAGCCCCAGCATTTT. Translating gives CASTPARGINQPQHF. This chain uses TRBV19 with TRBJ1-5, with D maybe TRBD1 (5 bases). V was pared by 7 bases and J by 4 bases, with 17 bases between. Germline V gene sequence: CDR1 LNHDA, CDR2 SQIVND (reference sequence). CDR3 length: 15 amino acids.

This clone was recorded many times. The chain links TRBV7-2 to TRBJ1-2; 10 positions match TRBD1. CDR1 is SGHTA, CDR2 FQGNSA, per germline. V gave up 5 bases and J gave up 5 bases; unmatched junction bases: 5. The CDR3 has 14 amino acids. The CDR3 nucleotides are TGTGCCAGCAGCCCCGGGACAGGGGCTTATGGCTACACCTTC. It is translated as CASSPGTGAYGYTF.